A selection of T cell receptor beta chains follows, all from one sample in a study of shared clonotypes between healthy human individuals. TCRdb's copy holds only in-frame clones and misses some; the assay was immunoSEQ multiplex PCR. This sample carries a few million clones, approximately 92% of them seen once, and the ten largest clones take 0.14%. Input material: naive CD4+ T cells sorted from blood. These receptor sequences come from a man aged 18 to 29 in good health. Each CDR3 is given with its conserved first and last residue. A D gene is named only where the DNA matches it firmly. Clone size is given for some rows only: seen once, a few or many times, or a class if the clone is expanded.

abundance: -; j_gene: TRBJ1-2; v_gene: TRBV28; d_gene: -; CDR3aa: CASSLNGHPYGYTF; CDR3nt: TGTGCCAGCAGTTTAAATGGCCATCCCTATGGCTACACCTTC
abundance: -; j_gene: TRBJ2-7; v_gene: TRBV7-2; d_gene: TRBD1; CDR3aa: CASSPRQGRDEQYF; CDR3nt: TGTGCCAGCAGCCCACGACAGGGGCGGGACGAGCAGTACTTC
abundance: -; j_gene: TRBJ1-1; v_gene: TRBV30; d_gene: -; CDR3aa: CAWMNTEAFF; CDR3nt: TGTGCCTGGATGAATACTGAAGCTTTCTTT
abundance: -; j_gene: TRBJ2-1; v_gene: TRBV6-1; d_gene: TRBD2; CDR3aa: CASSPSGRNEQFF; CDR3nt: TGTGCCAGCAGCCCTTCCGGGAGGAATGAGCAGTTCTTC
abundance: -; j_gene: TRBJ2-1; v_gene: TRBV5-4; d_gene: TRBD2; CDR3aa: CASSLSGRADDEQFF; CDR3nt: TGTGCCAGCAGCTTGAGCGGGAGGGCCGACGATGAGCAGTTCTTC
abundance: -; j_gene: TRBJ1-1; v_gene: TRBV9; d_gene: -; CDR3aa: CASSVVGGNTEAFF; CDR3nt: TGTGCCAGCAGCGTAGTCGGGGGTAACACTGAAGCTTTCTTT
abundance: -; j_gene: TRBJ1-6; v_gene: TRBV6-5; d_gene: TRBD1; CDR3aa: CASSGTGNNSPLHF; CDR3nt: TGTGCCAGCAGCGGGACAGGGAATAATTCACCCCTCCACTTT
abundance: -; j_gene: TRBJ2-7; v_gene: TRBV23-1; d_gene: TRBD2; CDR3aa: CASSQSGLAGRLEQYF; CDR3nt: TGCGCCAGCAGTCAATCGGGGCTAGCGGGACGGTTGGAGCAGTACTTC
abundance: -; j_gene: TRBJ1-1; v_gene: TRBV7-6; d_gene: -; CDR3aa: CASSLSLGRTEAFF; CDR3nt: TGTGCCAGCAGCTTAAGTCTGGGTCGGACTGAAGCTTTCTTT
abundance: once; j_gene: TRBJ1-2; v_gene: TRBV11-2; d_gene: -; CDR3aa: CASGGTLNYGYTF; CDR3nt: TGTGCCAGCGGTGGGACGCTGAACTATGGCTACACCTTC
abundance: -; j_gene: TRBJ1-4; v_gene: TRBV4-1; d_gene: TRBD1; CDR3aa: CASSPMDRGLSNEKLFF; CDR3nt: TGCGCCAGCAGCCCCATGGACAGGGGGCTATCTAATGAAAAACTGTTTTTT
abundance: -; j_gene: TRBJ2-7; v_gene: TRBV2; d_gene: -; CDR3aa: CASSEVQAGLSKYF; CDR3nt: TGTGCCAGCAGTGAGGTGCAGGCAGGCCTTTCGAAGTACTTC
abundance: -; j_gene: TRBJ1-5; v_gene: TRBV18; d_gene: -; CDR3aa: CASSPPGRGNQPQHF; CDR3nt: TGTGCCAGCTCACCACCGGGGAGGGGCAATCAGCCCCAGCATTTT
abundance: -; j_gene: TRBJ1-6; v_gene: TRBV5-4; d_gene: -; CDR3aa: CASSLEGFSPLHF; CDR3nt: TGTGCCAGCAGCCTGGAGGGTTTCTCACCCCTCCACTTT
abundance: -; j_gene: TRBJ1-2; v_gene: TRBV6-1; d_gene: -; CDR3aa: CAIRAVQGDYGYTF; CDR3nt: TGTGCCATTCGGGCGGTACAGGGCGACTATGGCTACACCTTC
abundance: -; j_gene: TRBJ1-5; v_gene: TRBV6-1; d_gene: TRBD1; CDR3aa: CASSEQGANQPQHF; CDR3nt: TGTGCCAGCAGCGAACAGGGGGCAAATCAGCCCCAGCATTTT
abundance: -; j_gene: TRBJ2-7; v_gene: TRBV19; d_gene: TRBD1; CDR3aa: CASSSAGLGQGFTYEQYF; CDR3nt: TGTGCCAGTAGTAGCGCCGGCTTGGGACAGGGATTTACCTACGAGCAGTACTTC
abundance: once; j_gene: TRBJ2-2; v_gene: TRBV6-5; d_gene: TRBD2; CDR3aa: CASRTTSGSTGELFF; CDR3nt: TGTGCCAGCAGAACAACTAGCGGGAGCACCGGGGAGCTGTTTTTT
abundance: once; j_gene: TRBJ2-2; v_gene: TRBV10-3; d_gene: TRBD2; CDR3aa: CAISEIAGVPNTGELFF; CDR3nt: TGTGCCATCAGTGAGATAGCGGGAGTGCCGAACACCGGGGAGCTGTTTTTT
abundance: few; j_gene: TRBJ1-2; v_gene: TRBV18; d_gene: -; CDR3aa: CASSPPLISDYGYTF; CDR3nt: TGTGCCAGCTCACCACCCCTCATAAGCGACTATGGCTACACCTTC
abundance: -; j_gene: TRBJ2-4; v_gene: TRBV7-9; d_gene: -; CDR3aa: CASSFPGLASIQYF; CDR3nt: TGTGCCAGCAGCTTTCCGGGGTTGGCTAGCATTCAGTACTTC
abundance: -; j_gene: TRBJ2-7; v_gene: TRBV6-5; d_gene: -; CDR3aa: CASSYSLGPAYEQYF; CDR3nt: TGTGCCAGCAGTTACTCCCTGGGTCCCGCCTACGAGCAGTACTTC
abundance: -; j_gene: TRBJ2-3; v_gene: TRBV27; d_gene: -; CDR3aa: CASKRSGTDTQYF; CDR3nt: TGTGCCAGCAAGAGGTCGGGCACAGATACGCAGTATTTT
abundance: -; j_gene: TRBJ1-1; v_gene: TRBV6-5; d_gene: TRBD1; CDR3aa: CASSYSWTGGTEAFF; CDR3nt: TGTGCCAGCAGTTACTCGTGGACAGGGGGGACTGAAGCTTTCTTT
abundance: -; j_gene: TRBJ2-2; v_gene: TRBV7-7; d_gene: TRBD2; CDR3aa: CASRATGGPGELFF; CDR3nt: TGTGCTAGCAGGGCGACGGGGGGTCCCGGGGAGCTGTTTTTT
abundance: -; j_gene: TRBJ2-7; v_gene: TRBV18; d_gene: -; CDR3aa: CASSPGRNSYEQYF; CDR3nt: TGTGCCAGCTCACCGGGGCGGAACTCCTACGAGCAGTACTTC
abundance: -; j_gene: TRBJ2-5; v_gene: TRBV30; d_gene: -; CDR3aa: CAWSRYSNGETQYF; CDR3nt: TGTGCCTGGAGTCGTTACTCGAATGGAGAGACCCAGTACTTC
abundance: -; j_gene: TRBJ2-7; v_gene: TRBV2; d_gene: -; CDR3aa: CASSERFLSGEQYF; CDR3nt: TGTGCCAGCAGTGAAAGATTCTTGTCGGGGGAGCAGTACTTC
abundance: -; j_gene: TRBJ1-6; v_gene: TRBV4-3; d_gene: -; CDR3aa: CASSQAHGNSPLHF; CDR3nt: TGCGCCAGCAGCCAAGCGCACGGAAATTCACCCCTCCACTTT
abundance: -; j_gene: TRBJ2-3; v_gene: TRBV7-9; d_gene: -; CDR3aa: CASSEGADTQYF; CDR3nt: TGTGCCAGCAGTGAAGGGGCAGATACGCAGTATTTT
abundance: -; j_gene: TRBJ2-1; v_gene: TRBV27; d_gene: -; CDR3aa: CASSLEVPGAYNEQFF; CDR3nt: TGTGCCAGCAGTTTAGAGGTCCCCGGGGCCTACAATGAGCAGTTCTTC
abundance: -; j_gene: TRBJ1-3; v_gene: TRBV7-2; d_gene: -; CDR3aa: CASSPRAGDSGNTIYF; CDR3nt: TGTGCCAGCAGCCCCCGGGCAGGGGACTCTGGAAACACCATATATTTT
abundance: -; j_gene: TRBJ2-3; v_gene: TRBV4-1; d_gene: TRBD1; CDR3aa: CASSQADRVADTQYF; CDR3nt: TGCGCCAGCAGCCAAGCGGACAGGGTGGCAGATACGCAGTATTTT
abundance: once; j_gene: TRBJ1-4; v_gene: TRBV7-2; d_gene: -; CDR3aa: CASSLVVGGGEKLFF; CDR3nt: TGTGCCAGCAGCTTAGTAGTAGGGGGAGGGGAAAAACTGTTTTTT
abundance: once; j_gene: TRBJ2-1; v_gene: TRBV4-1; d_gene: TRBD2; CDR3aa: CASSLTLAGARNEQFF; CDR3nt: TGCGCCAGCAGCTTAACACTAGCGGGAGCTCGCAATGAGCAGTTCTTC
abundance: -; j_gene: TRBJ1-5; v_gene: TRBV6-5; d_gene: TRBD1; CDR3aa: CASSRQGGNQPQHF; CDR3nt: TGTGCCAGCAGTAGACAGGGGGGGAATCAGCCCCAGCATTTT
abundance: -; j_gene: TRBJ1-2; v_gene: TRBV10-3; d_gene: -; CDR3aa: CAISEGTEVTYGYTF; CDR3nt: TGTGCCATCAGTGAAGGGACTGAAGTTACCTATGGCTACACCTTC
abundance: few; j_gene: TRBJ2-2; v_gene: TRBV30; d_gene: -; CDR3aa: CAWSRTDTGELFF; CDR3nt: TGTGCCTGGAGTAGAACGGACACCGGGGAGCTGTTTTTT
abundance: -; j_gene: TRBJ1-2; v_gene: TRBV29-1; d_gene: TRBD1; CDR3aa: CSVEGDQTGDGYTF; CDR3nt: TGCAGCGTTGAAGGAGACCAAACAGGGGATGGCTACACCTTC
abundance: once; j_gene: TRBJ1-1; v_gene: TRBV9; d_gene: TRBD1; CDR3aa: CASSVAPDRVGTEAFF; CDR3nt: TGTGCCAGCAGCGTCGCTCCGGACAGGGTGGGGACTGAAGCTTTCTTT
abundance: -; j_gene: TRBJ1-1; v_gene: TRBV5-6; d_gene: -; CDR3aa: CASSPNPTGTGEAFF; CDR3nt: TGTGCCAGCAGCCCAAACCCGACTGGCACTGGTGAAGCTTTCTTT
abundance: -; j_gene: TRBJ2-5; v_gene: TRBV12-5; d_gene: -; CDR3aa: CASGLGRDSPHF; CDR3nt: TGTGCTAGTGGTTTGGGGCGGGACTCACCCCACTTC
abundance: -; j_gene: TRBJ1-4; v_gene: TRBV18; d_gene: -; CDR3aa: CASSPYGNEKLFF; CDR3nt: TGTGCCAGCTCACCTTATGGGAATGAAAAACTGTTTTTT
abundance: -; j_gene: TRBJ2-3; v_gene: TRBV15; d_gene: -; CDR3aa: CATSRDQTQSWQYF; CDR3nt: TGTGCCACCAGCAGAGATCAAACACAATCGTGGCAGTATTTT
abundance: -; j_gene: TRBJ2-5; v_gene: TRBV10-3; d_gene: TRBD2; CDR3aa: CAISQVAGGPRSETQYF; CDR3nt: TGTGCCATCAGCCAAGTAGCGGGGGGGCCGAGGTCAGAGACCCAGTACTTC
abundance: -; j_gene: TRBJ2-5; v_gene: TRBV13; d_gene: -; CDR3aa: CASSPRRQETQYF; CDR3nt: TGTGCCAGCAGCCCCCGGCGCCAAGAGACCCAGTACTTC
abundance: -; j_gene: TRBJ1-5; v_gene: TRBV7-9; d_gene: -; CDR3aa: CASSPGGDGSYQPQHF; CDR3nt: TGTGCCAGCAGCCCCGGGGGGGACGGGAGCTATCAGCCCCAGCATTTT
abundance: -; j_gene: TRBJ1-5; v_gene: TRBV7-9; d_gene: TRBD1; CDR3aa: CASSRTGNQPQHF; CDR3nt: TGTGCCAGCAGCCGGACAGGTAATCAGCCCCAGCATTTT
abundance: -; j_gene: TRBJ2-3; v_gene: TRBV27; d_gene: -; CDR3aa: CASSSYTDTQYF; CDR3nt: TGTGCCAGCAGTTCCTACACAGATACGCAGTATTTT
abundance: -; j_gene: TRBJ2-3; v_gene: TRBV6-5; d_gene: -; CDR3aa: CASSYTSTDTQYF; CDR3nt: TGTGCCAGCAGTTACACTAGCACAGATACGCAGTATTTT
abundance: few; j_gene: TRBJ1-6; v_gene: TRBV5-1; d_gene: -; CDR3aa: CASSLDQGASPLHF; CDR3nt: TGCGCCAGCAGCTTGGATCAGGGCGCTTCACCCCTCCACTTT